This T cell receptor (beta chain) is from a study of shared clonotypes between healthy human individuals. General study findings and limits: In several donors, about 5% of naive CD4 clonotypes appeared in common. All-four-donor shared clonotypes had higher generation probabilities than non-shared clonotypes did.

The ends lost 1 base at V and 1 base at J; junction bases unmatched: 7. Germline assignment: CDR1 MGHRA and CDR2 YSYEKL. There are 18 residues in the CDR3. Assay: immunoSEQ multiplex PCR; the TCRdb copy retains only in-frame clones and omits some. The table lists some 2,400,000 clones, approximately 94% of them singletons, with approximately 0.13% in the top ten. This clone was observed once. The antigen is not known. Each of the donors was a healthy adult who was HIV-negative and had not had a recent acute infection or vaccination. Every contributor of samples was a Caucasian grown-up residing in Nashville, Tennessee.

The V call is TRBV4-1, the J call TRBJ2-1; 10 bases agree with TRBD2. This TCR was recovered from a man between 18 and 35 years old in good health. Sequencing was done on a sample of naive CD4+ T cells sorted from blood. The subset is: CD45RA+ positively selected. CDR3 region: CASSQVLAGSTSYNEQFF. In nucleotides, the CDR3 is TGCGCCAGCAGCCAAGTACTAGCGGGATCTACTTCCTACAATGAGCAGTTCTTC.